Here is one T cell receptor beta chain with its context. This clonotype occurred many times. It lacks a known antigen. It has no much larger one-base neighbor in the sample; base qualities were not kept. The library was generated by PCR. The listed sequencing device is Illumina HiSeq 2500. TCR libraries were prepared with molecular barcoding, using unique molecular identifiers to normalize TCRbeta repertoire quantification. TCRdb reprocessing: public reads trimmed at Q25 with fastp, clones called with MiXCR, in-frame beta chains kept. Entries are consolidated by CDR3 protein sequence, retaining the most common genes and DNA. This sample comprises more than 200,000 distinct CDR3 sequences, 7% to 9% of them detected only once. Roughly 36% of the sample goes to the ten largest clones. The entry originates in a study of T-cell reconstitution after alpha-beta-depleted transplantation in children (dated by TCRdb to about 2016). For the study in its entirety: Using TCR repertoire profiling, the study quantitatively followed how T-cell immune reconstitution unfolded in children after TCRalphabeta/CD19-depleted allogeneic hematopoietic cell transplantation. Here is what the overall study found, with its caveats: The high TCRbeta diversity at day 60 in some patients was ascribed to recipient T cells and intrathymic progenitors that had survived conditioning. Over subsequent months, a decline in hyperexpanded clone frequencies was noted, and after one year, T-cell counts and TCRbeta diversity were mostly ascribed to newly produced T cells. The apparently early recovery of alphabetaT-cell counts about two months after transplant reportedly depended on only several hundred rapidly expanded clones that came from non-depleted graft cells.

CDR1 and CDR2, looked up from the germline V gene (reference sequence), are SGHAT and FQDESV. Counted from cysteine to phenylalanine, this CDR3 has 14 amino acids. Only CDR3 DNA is held: 42 bases, read in frame from base 1. Cut back by 2 bases and 6 bases, the V and J ends lie 14 bases apart. Read against the paper, the sample's treatment or condition label means: allogeneic hematopoietic cell transplantation with graft depleted of TCRalphabeta T cells and CD19 B cells. The transplant recipients were children given TCRalphabeta/CD19-depleted allogeneic hematopoietic cell grafts. The receptor's source is a male patient aged 2-9 years who had a stem cell transplant for acute myeloid leukemia, so the T cells may come from the graft donor. The chain is made from TRBV11-1 and TRBJ2-7; TRBD1 is a possible D gene, resting on 6 matching bases. Source: PBMCs, mostly from graft donor cells, taken 360 days after TCRalphabeta/CD19-depleted stem cell transplant. At the DNA level, the sequence is TGTGCCAGCAGCTTATTTCCGGACAGCCCCGAGCAGTACTTC. Its coded protein is CASSLFPDSPEQYF.